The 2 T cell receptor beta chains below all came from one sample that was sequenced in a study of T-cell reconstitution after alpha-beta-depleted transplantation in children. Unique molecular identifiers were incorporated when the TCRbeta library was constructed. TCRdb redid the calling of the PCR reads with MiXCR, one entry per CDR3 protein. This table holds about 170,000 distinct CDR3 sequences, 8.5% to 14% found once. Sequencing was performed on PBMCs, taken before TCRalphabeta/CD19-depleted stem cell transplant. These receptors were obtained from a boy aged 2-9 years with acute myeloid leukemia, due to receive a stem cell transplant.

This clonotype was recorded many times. The CDR3 is CSASPAPLGNEQFF. The CDR3 region has the DNA TGCAGTGCTAGTCCGGCCCCGCTGGGGAATGAGCAGTTCTTC. The genes are TRBV20-1 and TRBJ2-1, with D unclear. Trimming cost V 3 bases and J 7 bases, with 16 bases left between them. Per the germline V gene, CDR1 is DFQATT and CDR2 is SNEGSKA (reference sequence). CDR3 length: 14 residues.

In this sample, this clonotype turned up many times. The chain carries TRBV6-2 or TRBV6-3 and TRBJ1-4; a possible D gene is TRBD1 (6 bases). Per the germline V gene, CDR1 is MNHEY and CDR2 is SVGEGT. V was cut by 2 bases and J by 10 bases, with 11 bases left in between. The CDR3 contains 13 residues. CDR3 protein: CASSYNQDRKLFF. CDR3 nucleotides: TGTGCCAGCAGTTACAACCAGGACAGAAAACTGTTTTTT.